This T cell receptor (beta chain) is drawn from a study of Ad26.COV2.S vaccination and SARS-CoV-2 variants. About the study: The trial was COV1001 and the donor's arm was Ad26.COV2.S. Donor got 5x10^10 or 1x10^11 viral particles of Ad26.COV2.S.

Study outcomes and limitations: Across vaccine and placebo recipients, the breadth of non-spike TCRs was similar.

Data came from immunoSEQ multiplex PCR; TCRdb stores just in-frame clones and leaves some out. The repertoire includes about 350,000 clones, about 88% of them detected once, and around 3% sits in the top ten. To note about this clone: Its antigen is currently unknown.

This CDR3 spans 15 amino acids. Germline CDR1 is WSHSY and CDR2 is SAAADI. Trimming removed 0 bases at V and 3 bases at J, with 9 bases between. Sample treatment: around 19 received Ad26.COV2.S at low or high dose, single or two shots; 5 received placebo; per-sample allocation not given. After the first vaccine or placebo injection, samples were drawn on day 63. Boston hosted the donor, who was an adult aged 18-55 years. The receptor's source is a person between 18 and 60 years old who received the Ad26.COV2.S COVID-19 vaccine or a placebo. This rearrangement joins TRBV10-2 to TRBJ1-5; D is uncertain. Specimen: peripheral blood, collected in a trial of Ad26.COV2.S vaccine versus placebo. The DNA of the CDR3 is TGCGCCAGCAGTGAGTCGAATCAGCTCAATCAGCCCCAGCATTTT. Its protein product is CASSESNQLNQPQHF.